The 28 T cell receptor beta chains reported below all come from one sample, sequenced in a study of blood T cell repertoires in COVID-19. Profiled with immunoSEQ multiplex PCR; TCRdb holds only in-frame clones, not every one. Among fewer than 250,000 clones listed, around nine tenths were seen once. The specimen was peripheral blood. The source of these receptors is a human donor in a cohort sampled during active COVID-19.

The chain carries TRBV11-3 and TRBJ2-5, with a possible D match to TRBD2 (6 bases). The CDR3 has 14 amino acids. Trimming pared 5 bases from V and 1 base from J, leaving 11 bases between. The germline CDR1 and CDR2 sequences are SGHNT and YENEEA. The DNA of the CDR3 is TGTGCCAGCAGCCTAGGAGGGCCCCAAGAGACCCAGTACTTC. Its translation: CASSLGGPQETQYF.

This clone was detected only a few times. The chain is built from TRBV7-9 and TRBJ2-7, with TRBD1 matching 9 bases. The CDR3 covers 15 residues. Germline lookup yields CDR1 SEHNR and CDR2 FQNEAQ (reference sequence). Trimming at V came to 5 bases and at J to 7 bases, leaving 12 bases not matched to a gene. CDR3 protein: CASSPRDREGGEQYF. Written as DNA, the CDR3 is TGTGCCAGCAGCCCCCGGGACAGGGAGGGAGGAGAGCAGTACTTC. The variable domain in full, completed from reference TRBV7-9 and TRBJ2-7, reads DTGVSQNPRHKITKRGQNVTFRCDPISEHNRLYWYRQTLGQGPEFLTYFQNEAQLEKSRLLSDRFSAERPKGSFSTLEIQRTEQGDSAMYLCASSPRDREGGEQYFGPGTRLTVT.

The chain links TRBV4-3 to TRBJ2-5; TRBD1 aligns across 8 bases. V was pared by 4 bases and J by 1 base, with 2 bases of the junction left unmatched. The CDR3 runs to 14 residues. The germline V gene has CDR1 LGHNA and CDR2 YSLEER. CDR3 loop: CASSPGTGQETQYF. CDR3 bases: TGCGCCAGCAGCCCCGGGACAGGCCAAGAGACCCAGTACTTC.

The chain links TRBV12-3 or TRBV12-4 to TRBJ1-6; D is undetermined. This CDR3 comprises 13 residues. Between the trimmed V and J ends, which lost 2 bases and 9 bases, there was a span of 8 bases. This CDR3 reads CASSLQRVSPLHF. The CDR3 coding sequence is TGTGCCAGCAGTTTACAGAGGGTTTCACCCCTCCACTTT.

V usage is TRBV12-3 or TRBV12-4 and J usage is TRBJ1-4; D might be TRBD1 (5 bases). This CDR3 region has 13 residues. The V end was cut by 5 bases, the J end by 10 bases, with 14 bases between. CDR3 protein: CASSPLGGRKLFF. CDR3 nucleotide sequence: TGTGCCAGCAGTCCCCTGGGGGGGAGAAAACTGTTTTTT.

This chain uses TRBV7-9 with TRBJ2-6; D gene ambiguous. Germline V gene data show CDR1 as SEHNR and CDR2 as FQNEAQ (reference sequence). This CDR3 contains 17 residues. V was shortened by 3 bases and J by 0 bases, with 12 bases between the two germline ends. The CDR3 is CASSFEVPNSGANVLTF. CDR3 in DNA: TGTGCCAGCAGCTTTGAGGTACCCAACTCTGGGGCCAACGTCCTGACTTTC.

The chain recombines TRBV20-1 with TRBJ2-1; 11 nucleotides align to TRBD2. This CDR3 contains 14 residues. The germline gives CDR1 DFQATT, CDR2 SNEGSKA (reference sequence). Trimming took 3 bases from V and 8 from J; bases not matched to a gene: 6. Here the CDR3 reads CSASTSGSLYEQFF. The DNA of the CDR3 is TGCAGTGCTAGTACTAGCGGGAGTCTCTATGAGCAGTTCTTC.

This chain connects TRBV19 to TRBJ1-2; D is uncertain. The CDR3 consists of 14 residues. Trimming removed 5 bases from V and 2 bases from J, with 12 bases in between. Germline V lookup: CDR1 LNHDA, CDR2 SQIVND (reference sequence). CDR3 protein: CASSPTSGNYGYTF. For the CDR3, the DNA is TGTGCCAGTAGTCCGACTTCTGGAAACTATGGCTACACCTTC. Full variable domain (outside the CDR3, taken from reference TRBV19 and TRBJ1-2): DGGITQSPKYLFRKEGQNVTLSCEQNLNHDAMYWYRQDPGQGLRLIYYSQIVNDFQKGDIAEGYSVSREKKESFPLTVTSAQKNPTAFYLCASSPTSGNYGYTFGSGTRLTVV.

The V call is TRBV5-4, the J call TRBJ1-2, with D tentatively TRBD1 (6 bases). V was clipped by 3 bases and J by 5 bases, with 11 bases between them. Germline-derived CDR1 and CDR2 are SGHNT and YYREEE (reference sequence). The CDR3 totals 13 residues. The DNA for the CDR3 is TGTGCCAGCAGCTCTCAGGGGTGGTATGGCTACACCTTC. This gives the protein CASSSQGWYGYTF.

CDR3 sequence reads: CASSGQRTAISGNTIYF. The DNA for the CDR3 is TGTGCCAGCTCGGGCCAAAGGACAGCCATCTCTGGAAACACCATATATTTT. The chain uses TRBV18 and TRBJ1-3, with a tentative D call TRBD1 (6 bases). CDR3 size: 17 residues. CDR1 is KGHSH, CDR2 LQKENI, per germline. The V end lost 6 bases, the J end lost 0 bases, and 18 bases lay between the germline ends.

V is TRBV21-1 and J is TRBJ2-7; whether TRBD1, the table's D call, matches the DNA was not checked. TRBV21-1 is annotated as a pseudogene. CDR3 length: 14 residues. CDR3 nucleotide sequence: TGTGCCAGCAGCAAACGACAGGGGAGGAACGAGCAGTACTTC. This translates into CASSKRQGRNEQYF.

This clone showed up just a few times. The gene calls are TRBV3-1 (or the pseudogene TRBV3-2) and TRBJ2-3; maybe TRBD2 (5 bases). The CDR3 covers 15 residues. Trimming cost V 3 bases and J 4 bases, with 14 bases left between them. Germline V gene data show CDR1 as LGHDT and CDR2 as YNNKEL (reference sequence). The CDR3 DNA reads as TGTGCCAGCAGCCAGGGTGGGAGACTCGCAGATACGCAGTATTTT. It encodes CASSQGGRLADTQYF.

The chain joins TRBV11-3 to TRBJ2-2, with D uncertain. The CDR3 is 13 residues long. The germline gives CDR1 SGHNT, CDR2 YENEEA. Between the trimmed V and J ends, which lost 0 bases and 6 bases, there was a span of 5 bases. DNA of the CDR3: TGTGCCAGCAGCTTAGAGGTAGCCGGGGAGCTGTTTTTT. This codes for CASSLEVAGELFF.

The genes are TRBV9 and TRBJ1-6; D is ambiguous. Per the germline V gene, CDR1 is SGDLS and CDR2 is YYNGEE. V shed 3 bases and J shed 0 bases, with 10 bases lying between them. This CDR3 is 16 amino acids long. The CDR3 DNA is TGTGCCAGCAGCGCGGCGGGTAGCTCCTATAATTCACCCCTCCACTTT. Its translation is CASSAAGSSYNSPLHF.

The genes are TRBV9 and TRBJ2-1; weak D call: TRBD2 (6 bases). The CDR3 has 15 amino acids. Trimming took off 4 bases at V and 2 bases at J, with 13 bases between the two ends. Germline V gene sequence: CDR1 SGDLS, CDR2 YYNGEE. DNA for the CDR3: TGTGCCAGCAGCTCCCGGGACTCACCCTACAATGAGCAGTTCTTC. It translates to CASSSRDSPYNEQFF. Supplemented by reference TRBV9 and TRBJ2-1, the full variable domain reads DSGVTQTPKHLITATGQRVTLRCSPRSGDLSVYWYQQSLDQGLQFLIQYYNGEERAKGNILERFSAQQFPDLHSELNLSSLELGDSALYFCASSSRDSPYNEQFFGPGTRLTVL.

The V call is TRBV10-1, the J call TRBJ2-1; 12 bases agree with TRBD2. Losses at the gene ends were 2 bases for V and 5 bases for J; bases not matched to a gene: 4. CDR1 is WNHNN and CDR2 is SYGVQD in the germline V gene (reference sequence). This CDR3 contains 16 residues. The CDR3 DNA reads TGCGCCAGCAGTGAGGAGGGACTAGCGGGTAACAATGAGCAGTTCTTC. Protein product: CASSEEGLAGNNEQFF.

The CDR3 region has the DNA TGTGCCTGGAGCACCCCGGGACAGCCCTACGAGCAGTACTTC. As protein: CAWSTPGQPYEQYF. J is TRBJ2-7 and V is TRBV30; 7 bases line up with TRBD1. The CDR3 extends over 14 amino acids. With V trimmed by 3 bases and J by 2 bases, 7 bases remained unmatched. Germline V CDR1 and CDR2: GTSNPN, SVGIG (reference sequence).

The gene calls are TRBV28 and TRBJ1-1; the D is unclear. The germline V and J ends were trimmed by 11 bases and 5 bases, with 18 bases remaining between them. The CDR3 is 13 amino acids. Germline values: CDR1 MDHEN, CDR2 SYDVKM. CDR3 sequence: CALTSSGKTEAFF. The CDR3 nucleotides read TGTGCCCTAACCTCATCGGGGAAAACTGAAGCTTTCTTT.

The rearrangement joins TRBV6-2 or TRBV6-3 to TRBJ2-1, with TRBD2 as a possible D gene (6 bases). The germline V and J ends were trimmed by 2 bases and 7 bases, with 6 bases remaining between them. The CDR3 runs to 12 residues. The germline CDR1 and CDR2 sequences are MNHEY and SVGEGT. The CDR3 loop reads CASSYGGNEQFF. CDR3 nucleotides: TGTGCCAGCAGTTACGGAGGGAATGAGCAGTTCTTC.

The rearrangement joins TRBV15 to TRBJ2-7; 7 bases fit TRBD2. Germline CDR1 reads LNHNV; CDR2 reads YYDKDF (reference sequence). The CDR3 is 14 residues long. Trimming removed 6 bases from V and 2 bases from J; junction bases left unmatched: 7. The chain's CDR3 is CATRGQGGTYEQYF. Here the CDR3 DNA reads TGTGCCACCAGAGGCCAGGGAGGGACCTACGAGCAGTACTTC. Full variable domain (missing parts from reference TRBV15 and TRBJ2-7): DAMVIQNPRYQVTQFGKPVTLSCSQTLNHNVMYWYQQKSSQAPKLLFHYYDKDFNNEADTPDNFQSRRPNTSFCFLDIRSPGLGDTAMYLCATRGQGGTYEQYFGPGTRLTVT.

The CDR3 nucleotides are TGTGCCAGCACCCTGACTAGCGGGGGGGACAATGAGCAGTTCTTC. It codes for CASTLTSGGDNEQFF. This chain connects TRBV7-2 to TRBJ2-1, with 14 bases identical to TRBD2. V shed 7 bases and J 5 bases; nucleotides not matched to a gene: 4. Germline V gene lookup returns CDR1 SGHTA and CDR2 FQGNSA. The CDR3 runs to 15 residues. Supplemented by reference TRBV7-2 and TRBJ2-1, the full variable domain reads GAGVSQSPSNKVTEKGKDVELRCDPISGHTALYWYRQSLGQGLEFLIYFQGNSAPDKSGLPSDRFSAERTGGSVSTLTIQRTQQEDSAVYLCASTLTSGGDNEQFFGPGTRLTVL.

This chain links TRBV3-1 (or the pseudogene TRBV3-2) with TRBJ2-5, with 10 bases identical to TRBD1. Germline loops: CDR1 LGHDT, CDR2 YNNKEL (reference sequence). The trim removed 1 base at V and 4 bases at J, leaving 3 bases unmatched. The CDR3 loop spans 15 amino acids. Here the CDR3 reads CASSQAGQGLETQYF. CDR3 sequence (DNA): TGTGCCAGCAGCCAAGCGGGACAGGGGTTAGAGACCCAGTACTTC.

The chain carries TRBV4-2 and TRBJ2-5; TRBD2 matches at 7 bases. V trimming: 1 base; J trimming: 3 bases; junction bases outside the gene matches: 8. Germline assignment: CDR1 LGHNA and CDR2 YNFKEQ. The CDR3 extends over 16 amino acids. The CDR3 loop is CASSQVTGDYKETQYF. CDR3 coding DNA: TGTGCCAGCAGCCAAGTGACCGGGGACTACAAAGAGACCCAGTACTTC.

V usage is TRBV5-5 and J usage is TRBJ1-1, with D unclear. CDR1 is SGHKS, CDR2 YYEKEE, per germline (reference sequence). CDR3 size: 14 residues. V gave up 1 base and J gave up 6 bases, with 13 bases separating them. Here the CDR3 reads CASSLSAGAPEAFF. The CDR3 DNA reads as TGTGCCAGCAGCTTGAGTGCGGGAGCACCTGAAGCTTTCTTT.

V gene TRBV6-5 combines with J gene TRBJ1-4, with D possibly being TRBD1 (5 bases). Trimming removed 10 bases from V and 8 bases from J, with 11 bases in between. The CDR3 length is 11 residues. Germline CDR1 is MNHEY and CDR2 is SVGAGI. The CDR3 reads CATGIREKLFF. The CDR3 region has the DNA TGTGCCACAGGGATAAGGGAAAAACTGTTTTTT.

The chain recombines TRBV30 with TRBJ2-1, with a weak D call TRBD2 (5 bases). Germline V gives CDR1 GTSNPN, CDR2 SVGIG (reference sequence). V lost 0 bases and J 6 bases, leaving 9 bases between the germline ends. This CDR3 has 13 residues. The CDR3 here is CAWSVNEGNEQFF. CDR3 coding DNA: TGTGCCTGGAGTGTAAATGAGGGCAATGAGCAGTTCTTC.

The rearrangement links TRBV3-1 (or the pseudogene TRBV3-2) to TRBJ2-1; maybe TRBD1 (5 bases). This CDR3 is 12 amino acids long. The ends were cut back, 7 bases at V and 5 bases at J, with 9 bases in the middle. The germline V gene encodes CDR1 LGHDT and CDR2 YNNKEL (reference sequence). CDR3 sequence reads: CASTDSHNEQFF. For the CDR3, the DNA is TGTGCCAGCACCGACAGTCACAATGAGCAGTTCTTC.

The chain has TRBV30 and TRBJ2-3; D unresolved. Trimming pared 4 bases from V and 4 bases from J, leaving 12 bases between. CDR3 length: 13 residues. Germline lookup yields CDR1 GTSNPN and CDR2 SVGIG (reference sequence). The CDR3 sequence: CAWNVVSADTQYF. The CDR3 DNA sequence: TGTGCCTGGAACGTAGTTTCCGCAGATACGCAGTATTTT.